Presented here are 2 T cell receptor beta chains from one specimen sequenced in a study of T-cell reconstitution after alpha-beta-depleted transplantation in children. The authors prepared the TCRbeta library with unique molecular identifiers. Via MiXCR, TCRdb re-called the PCR reads, giving one row per CDR3 protein. This sample yields about 590,000 distinct CDR3 sequences, of which approximately 12% are seen a single time; over 2% belongs to the top ten. Source: PBMCs, mostly from graft donor cells, taken 360 days after TCRalphabeta/CD19-depleted stem cell transplant. These receptors came from a male patient between 10 and 17 years old who had a stem cell transplant for acute myeloid leukemia, so the T cells may come from the graft donor.

This clonotype has more than one count but fewer than ten. The chain links TRBV11-2 to TRBJ2-3, with TRBD2 identical over 9 bases. Germline trimming cut 5 bases from V and 3 bases from J; bases unmatched to any gene: 12. The CDR3 is 17 amino acids. Looked up from germline, CDR1 is SGHAT and CDR2 is FQNNGV. This CDR3 is CASSPFSGRVGTDTQYF. For the CDR3, the DNA is TGTGCCAGCAGCCCATTTAGCGGGAGAGTGGGGACAGATACGCAGTATTTT.

A single count supports this clonotype. This rearrangement joins TRBV2 to TRBJ2-6; 9 nucleotides line up with TRBD1. CDR1 and CDR2 (germline): SNHLY, FYNNEI. This CDR3 is built from 21 residues. The junction had 16 bases not matched to a gene; V was cut back by 4 bases and J by 0 bases. For the CDR3, the DNA is TGTGCCAGCAGTGTCTTCCCGGGACAGGGAGGCCCAAGCTCTGGGGCCAACGTCCTGACTTTC. Amino acid sequence: CASSVFPGQGGPSSGANVLTF.